This T cell receptor beta chain originates from a study of blood T cell repertoires in COVID-19. In the original processing: Researchers report that nucleated cell counts were estimated from reference gene primer amplification. Libraries were prepared by immunoSEQ multiplex PCR; TCRdb keeps only in-frame clonotypes and omits some of them. The DNA was the basis for D and trimming; V, J and clone size are from that table. The repertoire holds 150,000 to 200,000 clones, with around nine tenths as singletons. The CDR3 totals 16 residues. The V and J ends lost 4 bases and 3 bases respectively, with 19 bases between them.

Specimen: peripheral blood. The chain joins TRBV23-1 to TRBJ2-7; D possibly corresponds to TRBD1 (5 bases). TRBV23-1 is treated as an ORF (open reading frame) with a function not yet certain. The clonotype comes from a man aged 55 to 70 with active or convalescent COVID-19. The CDR3 sequence is CASSPTGTDIYYEQYF. The CDR3 DNA reads as TGCGCCAGCAGTCCCACTGGCACGGACATATACTACGAGCAGTACTTC.